The 13 T cell receptor beta chains below all came from one sample that was sequenced in a study of OX40 agonist ivuxolimab in advanced cancers. Repertoires were generated with immunoSEQ multiplex PCR, while TCRdb's copy carries only in-frame clones and drops some. The sample includes 30,000 to 40,000 clones, roughly 81% of them seen just once. The sample in question was CD4+ or CD8+ T cells sorted from blood, obtained in a trial of the OX40 agonist ivuxolimab. The receptors derive from an adult with an advanced solid tumor such as melanoma, head and neck, liver or kidney cancer.

The genes are TRBV2 and TRBJ2-6, with 8 bases aligning to TRBD1. Per the germline V gene, CDR1 is SNHLY and CDR2 is FYNNEI. This CDR3 region has 17 residues. Trimming cost V 6 bases and J 0 bases; bases outside gene matches: 7. CDR3 loop: CASRAGTGDSGANVLTF. The CDR3 region has the DNA TGTGCCAGCAGGGCCGGGACAGGCGACTCTGGGGCCAACGTCCTGACTTTC.

This rearrangement joins TRBV7-3 to TRBJ1-1; D is ambiguous. V was clipped by 2 bases and J by 2 bases, with 6 bases between them. The CDR3 has 13 residues. Germline V gene lookup returns CDR1 SGHTA and CDR2 FQGTGA. CDR3 region: CASSLSVNTEAFF. The DNA for the CDR3 is TGTGCCAGCAGCTTATCCGTCAACACTGAAGCTTTCTTT. Based on the CDR3 plus reference TRBV7-3 and TRBJ1-1, the full variable domain is GAGVSQTPSNKVTEKGKYVELRCDPISGHTALYWYRQSLGQGPEFLIYFQGTGAADDSGLPNDRFFAVRPEGSVSTLKIQRTERGDSAVYLCASSLSVNTEAFFGQGTRLTVV.

In DNA form, the CDR3 reads TGTGCCAGCAGCGTAGCTACACAGGGCTTCACCTCTGGAAACACCATATATTTT. This gives the protein CASSVATQGFTSGNTIYF. The chain joins TRBV9 to TRBJ1-3; TRBD1 might be the D (6 bases). Trimming took off 0 bases at V and 0 bases at J, with 16 bases between the two ends. Germline CDR1 is SGDLS and CDR2 is YYNGEE. There are 18 residues in the CDR3.

This chain connects TRBV2 to TRBJ2-7, with D hard to call. This CDR3 has 11 residues. Germline lookup yields CDR1 SNHLY and CDR2 FYNNEI. Trimming pared 4 bases from V and 4 bases from J, leaving 5 bases between. Here the CDR3 DNA reads TGTGCCAGCAGTGCCTTATACGAGCAGTACTTC. Translation: CASSALYEQYF. The complete variable domain, with remaining parts taken from reference TRBV2 and TRBJ2-7, reads EPEVTQTPSHQVTQMGQEVILRCVPISNHLYFYWYRQILGQKVEFLVSFYNNEISEKSEIFDDQFSVERPDGSNFTLKIRSTKLEDSAMYFCASSALYEQYFGPGTRLTVT.

CDR3 nucleotides: TGTGCCAGCAGCTTAGCGGCCTCGGGGGACTCCTACGAGCAGTACTTC. Translation: CASSLAASGDSYEQYF. The genes are TRBV7-2 and TRBJ2-7, with a weak D call TRBD2 (6 bases). Between the trimmed V and J ends, which lost 0 bases and 0 bases, there was a span of 12 bases. The CDR3 loop spans 16 amino acids. Germline V gene sequence: CDR1 SGHTA, CDR2 FQGNSA.

This chain joins TRBV6-4 and TRBJ2-1; 11 nucleotides line up with TRBD1. This CDR3 has 15 residues. Per the germline V gene, CDR1 is MRHNA and CDR2 is SNTAGT. V lost 5 bases, J lost 8 bases, and 8 bases stayed unmatched. The CDR3 loop is CASSQDRGRIDEQFF. The CDR3 region has the DNA TGTGCCAGCAGTCAGGACAGGGGGCGCATCGATGAGCAGTTCTTC.

This sequence joins TRBV28 and TRBJ1-2; weak D call: TRBD1 (5 bases). The V gene lost 4 bases and the J gene lost 1 base, with 13 bases spanning the gap. The CDR3 loop spans 15 amino acids. The germline CDR1 and CDR2 sequences are MDHEN and SYDVKM. CDR3 region: CASSSPGRNNYGYTF. Written as DNA, the CDR3 is TGTGCCAGCAGTTCTCCGGGACGGAATAACTATGGCTACACCTTC.

The J gene is TRBJ1-1, the V gene TRBV7-9; no definite D call. Germline V gene sequence: CDR1 SEHNR, CDR2 FQNEAQ (reference sequence). V was pared by 2 bases and J by 6 bases, with 4 bases between. This CDR3 is 11 amino acids long. The CDR3 loop reads CASSLSAEAFF. In DNA form, the CDR3 reads TGTGCCAGCAGCTTAAGCGCTGAAGCTTTCTTT.

This clone was observed a few times. Other DNA sequences of this sample code for an identical CDR3. The chain combines TRBV7-8 with TRBJ1-4; maybe TRBD1 (5 bases). The V end was cut by 2 bases, the J end by 2 bases, with 12 bases between. The germline V gene encodes CDR1 SGHVS and CDR2 FQNEAQ. There are 16 residues in the CDR3. The CDR3 spells CASSLRGGTTNEKLFF. CDR3 bases: TGTGCCAGCAGCTTACGGGGGGGGACCACTAATGAAAAACTGTTTTTT.

The chain employs TRBV9 and TRBJ2-3, with D perhaps matching TRBD2 (6 bases). The CDR3 consists of 15 residues. Germline V gives CDR1 SGDLS, CDR2 YYNGEE. The V gene lost 3 bases and the J gene lost 0 bases, with 11 bases spanning the gap. The CDR3 nucleotides read TGTGCCAGCAGCGCCACGGGGACTAGCACAGATACGCAGTATTTT. Translating it yields CASSATGTSTDTQYF.

This clone was recorded once. The chain employs TRBV27 and TRBJ2-7; a possible D gene is TRBD1 (5 bases). Germline CDR1 is MNHEY and CDR2 is SMNVEV (reference sequence). V shed 8 bases and J shed 0 bases, with 23 bases lying between them. The CDR3 is made up of 17 amino acids. The CDR3, as DNA: TGTGCCAGCCGTGGGCAGGGTATTCATCCTGCCTCCTACGAGCAGTACTTC. It yields the protein CASRGQGIHPASYEQYF.

This clone was detected once. This chain links TRBV19 with TRBJ2-7; 9 bases agree with TRBD1. V trimming: 6 bases; J trimming: 0 bases; junction bases outside the gene matches: 9. CDR3 length: 16 residues. CDR1 is LNHDA, CDR2 SQIVND, per germline (reference sequence). The DNA of the CDR3 is TGTGCCAGTAGCCAATTACAGGGGGCGTTCTCCTACGAGCAGTACTTC. This codes for CASSQLQGAFSYEQYF. The variable domain in full, with the rest retrieved from reference TRBV19 and TRBJ2-7, is DGGITQSPKYLFRKEGQNVTLSCEQNLNHDAMYWYRQDPGQGLRLIYYSQIVNDFQKGDIAEGYSVSREKKESFPLTVTSAQKNPTAFYLCASSQLQGAFSYEQYFGPGTRLTVT.

The J gene is TRBJ2-5, the V gene TRBV4-1, with D perhaps TRBD2 (6 bases). Germline CDR1 reads MGHRA; CDR2 reads YSYEKL. This CDR3 spans 15 amino acids. Trimming took off 4 bases at V and 2 bases at J, with 14 bases between the two ends. The CDR3 region is CASSPRGAGQETQYF. The CDR3, as DNA: TGCGCCAGCAGCCCCAGAGGGGCGGGACAAGAGACCCAGTACTTC.